This T cell receptor (beta chain) derives from a study of T cell responses to AZD1222 COVID-19 vaccine (dated by TCRdb to about 2021). As for the study more broadly: AZD1222 recipients with second doses at about 4 weeks or about 12 weeks were pooled, because spike-specific TCR depth and breadth did not differ between schedules. A total of about 230 trial participants underwent TCR sequencing, of whom 207 received two doses of AZD1222 and approximately 25 received two doses of the MenACWY control vaccine. Enrollment into the trials was organized by age into subgroups of 18-55, 56-69 and 70-plus years, and those subgroups contained about 150, 27 and 61 TCR-sequenced participants, respectively. Overall results and qualifications from the work: CD4 TCRs associated with the vaccine covered the entire spike protein, and the dominant responses were in regions 160-218 and 743-854. Because no samples from the day 14 peak response were available, repertoires could be characterized only after the peak T cell response. Conclusions about previously exposed vaccinees were limited because only a handful of AZD1222 recipients were SARS-CoV-2 seropositive at baseline. Nearly half of unique spike-specific TCRs reportedly recognized epitopes outside regions mutated in the B.1.351 and B.1.1.7 variants. In the small 56-69-year group, the increase in depth fell short of significance, most likely because of low power. A significant rise in spike-specific TCR breadth and depth was observed after two AZD1222 doses relative to day 0 and relative to MenACWY recipients. Most participants were white British and females outnumbered males, and the authors suggested that clonal diversity may have been underestimated.

Per the publication, the time point label means: baseline before first vaccination. The vaccinee samples were drawn from two UK trials, COV001 and COV002, one of which was a single-blind randomized controlled phase 2/3 trial testing AZD1222 (ChAdOx1 nCoV-19) in healthy adults. For TCRbeta chain sequencing, PBMC samples from trial participants were taken at day 0 and at day 28 after the second dose. Reading the germline V gene (reference sequence) gives CDR1 GTSNPN and CDR2 SVGIG. Trimming at the junction amounts to 3 bases on V and 4 bases on J, and the germline ends lie 15 bases apart. The CDR3 starts with the cysteine, ends with the phenylalanine, and has 14 residues. Only the CDR3 DNA stays, 42 bases, in frame from base 1. The CDR3 regions of human TCRbeta chains were analyzed by immunosequencing. As for how the authors treated the data: TCRs in the repertoires were compared against a reference library of SARS-CoV-2-specific TCRs that had been generated with the MIRA antigen-specificity platform. Breadth meant the fraction of unique TCRs that were SARS-CoV-2-associated, whereas depth meant the fraction of total T cells that were SARS-CoV-2-associated. Each spike-specific TCR was assigned to its reactive spike region and to a CD4 or CD8 class using the MIRA data. Log10-transformed breadth and depth values were compared by one-way ANOVA with Sidak's multiple comparisons tests. TCRdb retrieved this table from immuneACCESS and kept in-frame rearrangements only. Not all clones are present; in checked studies, unresolved V genes account for under half, and no reason is known for the remainder. D and trimming were read from the DNA, whereas the V and J calls and clone size are those reported in that table. The sample table shows 100,000 to 150,000 clones, and around 90% are seen once. Clones ranked in the top ten supply around 5.8% of the sample.

For this clone: Its target antigen remains unknown. The input lacks base qualities; no much larger clone sits a single base away.

Sequencing used peripheral blood, obtained on day 0 of AZD1222 vaccination. The rearranged chain carries TRBV30 and TRBJ1-2; no D gene is confidently identified. The receptor was isolated from an adult in good health. The DNA sequence follows: TGTGCCTGGAGAGTCCCAGGTCACTCCTATGGCTACACCTTC. Its protein is CAWRVPGHSYGYTF. Joined to the reference TRBV30 and TRBJ1-2 proteins, this CDR3 gives the full variable domain: SQTIHQWPATLVQPVGSPLSLECTVEGTSNPNLYWYRQAAGRGLQLLFYSVGIGQISSEVPQNLSASRPQDRQFILSSKKLLLSDSGFYLCAWRVPGHSYGYTFGSGTRLTVV.